Each of the 22 T cell receptor beta chains below was sequenced from the same sample in a study of T cells and copy number aberrations in small-cell lung cancer. TCRdb's table, derived via immunoSEQ multiplex PCR, lists solely in-frame clones and lacks some. Of 9,400 or so clones in the sample, 75% to 80% were seen once. The sequencing sample was made of normal tissue next to the tumor. All receptors come from a man aged 55 to 70 with small cell lung cancer.

This rearrangement joins TRBV7-2 to TRBJ1-5; D gene ambiguous. Trimming shortened V by 2 bases and J by 7 bases, and 9 bases separated the two germline ends. The germline CDR1 and CDR2 sequences are SGHTA and FQGNSA. The CDR3 length is 13 residues. The CDR3 protein is CASSLTGTQPQHF. In DNA form, the CDR3 reads TGTGCCAGCAGCTTAACTGGTACCCAGCCCCAGCATTTT.

The gene calls are TRBV6-5 and TRBJ2-1, with a weak D call TRBD2 (6 bases). Trimming removed 0 bases from V and 1 base from J, with 10 bases in between. Germline CDR1 reads MNHEY; CDR2 reads SVGAGI. CDR3 length equals 16 residues. CDR3 region: CASSYSWGRSYNEQFF. CDR3 nucleotide sequence: TGTGCCAGCAGTTACTCATGGGGGAGGTCCTACAATGAGCAGTTCTTC.

This clone was counted a few times. The J gene is TRBJ2-1, the V gene TRBV4-1, with 10 positions matching TRBD1. Germline-derived CDR1 and CDR2 are MGHRA and YSYEKL. The CDR3 extends over 17 amino acids. The V and J ends lost 0 bases and 2 bases, in that order; junction bases with no gene match: 4. The CDR3 DNA follows: TGCGCCAGCAGCCAAGAGGGACAGGGGTACCCCTACAATGAGCAGTTCTTC. It yields the protein CASSQEGQGYPYNEQFF.

The rearrangement joins TRBV5-1 to TRBJ1-1; possible D gene TRBD1, 5 bases. This CDR3 has 13 amino acids. Germline V gives CDR1 SGHRS, CDR2 YFSETQ. V lost 5 bases, J lost 1 base, and 9 bases lay in between. DNA for the CDR3: TGCGCCAGCAGTTGGGGGTCGAACACTGAAGCTTTCTTT. Translating gives CASSWGSNTEAFF.

For this clone: A much bigger clone sits one base away, suggesting this may be a read error. The same CDR3 is also encoded by other DNA sequences in this sample. The V call is TRBV2, the J call TRBJ1-3; D possibly corresponds to TRBD1 (6 bases). Germline V gene lookup returns CDR1 SNHLY and CDR2 FYNNEI. The V end was cut by 6 bases, the J end by 3 bases, with 15 bases between. This CDR3 has 15 amino acids. The CDR3: CASSPGGAGGNTIYF. The CDR3 bases are TGTGCCAGCAGCCCTGGGGGGGCAGGTGGAAACACCATATATTTT.

A few counts support this clone. This chain uses TRBV15 with TRBJ2-7, with D tentatively TRBD1 (5 bases). V shed 3 bases and J shed 7 bases, with 19 bases lying between them. The CDR3 extends over 15 amino acids. The germline CDR1 and CDR2 sequences are LNHNV and YYDKDF (reference sequence). This chain's CDR3 is CATSRQQGSLGEQYF. The CDR3 region has the DNA TGTGCCACCAGCAGGCAGCAGGGCTCACTCGGGGAGCAGTACTTC. Using reference TRBV15 and TRBJ2-7 for the parts outside the CDR3, the full variable domain is DAMVIQNPRYQVTQFGKPVTLSCSQTLNHNVMYWYQQKSSQAPKLLFHYYDKDFNNEADTPDNFQSRRPNTSFCFLDIRSPGLGDTAMYLCATSRQQGSLGEQYFGPGTRLTVT.

The chain uses TRBV2 and TRBJ2-1; TRBD2 aligns across 7 bases. The CDR3 is 12 amino acids. Germline values: CDR1 SNHLY, CDR2 FYNNEI. J was trimmed by 2 bases and V by 8 bases; bases with no gene match: 0. CDR3 sequence: CASGRAYNEQFF. The CDR3 DNA is TGTGCCAGCGGGAGGGCCTACAATGAGCAGTTCTTC.

This clone ranks as large (0.1 to 1%). The rearrangement links TRBV9 to TRBJ2-3; TRBD2 matches 7 bases. Trimming took 0 bases from V and 0 from J; bases not matched to a gene: 10. Per germline, CDR1 SGDLS and CDR2 YYNGEE. This CDR3 is 18 amino acids long. The CDR3 sequence: CASSVEGGDSLSTDTQYF. CDR3 DNA: TGTGCCAGCAGCGTAGAGGGAGGGGACTCTCTGAGCACAGATACGCAGTATTTT.

CDR3 nucleotides: TGCGCCAGCAGCGACTACCTAGCGGGAGGAGGTAATGAGCAGTTCTTC. As protein: CASSDYLAGGGNEQFF. The genes are TRBV10-2 and TRBJ2-1; TRBD2 aligns across 11 bases. In germline, CDR1 is WSHSY, CDR2 SAAADI. Trimming cost V 6 bases and J 7 bases; bases outside gene matches: 11. This CDR3 spans 16 amino acids.

The gene calls are TRBV19 and TRBJ2-2; 10 bases fit TRBD1. V was clipped by 8 bases and J by 6 bases; unmatched bases: 0. CDR3 size: 12 residues. CDR1 is LNHDA, CDR2 SQIVND, per germline (reference sequence). The DNA for the CDR3 is TGTGCCAGTGGACAGGGGGCCGGGGAGCTGTTTTTT. Protein product: CASGQGAGELFF.

This rearrangement joins TRBV7-2 to TRBJ1-5, with 8 bases matching TRBD1. The germline V gene has CDR1 SGHTA and CDR2 FQGNSA. The CDR3 sequence is 14 residues long. Trimming at V came to 7 bases and at J to 5 bases, leaving 7 bases not matched to a gene. The CDR3 DNA follows: TGTGCCAGCAATTCGGACAGGGACGATCAGCCCCAGCATTTT. Protein product: CASNSDRDDQPQHF. Variable domain in full (rest from reference TRBV7-2 and TRBJ1-5): GAGVSQSPSNKVTEKGKDVELRCDPISGHTALYWYRQSLGQGLEFLIYFQGNSAPDKSGLPSDRFSAERTGGSVSTLTIQRTQQEDSAVYLCASNSDRDDQPQHFGDGTRLSIL.

This sequence joins TRBV20-1 and TRBJ1-2; a possible D gene is TRBD1 (5 bases). This CDR3 contains 11 residues. Germline assignment: CDR1 DFQATT and CDR2 SNEGSKA (reference sequence). V dropped 7 bases and J dropped 6 bases, with 12 bases sitting between them. This CDR3 reads CSVPGWHGYTF. DNA of the CDR3: TGCAGTGTTCCAGGGTGGCATGGCTACACCTTC.

The chain carries TRBV5-1 and TRBJ2-5; 8 bases map to TRBD2. CDR3 length equals 14 residues. Losses at the gene ends were 2 bases for V and 3 bases for J; bases not matched to a gene: 3. Germline CDR1 and CDR2: SGHRS and YFSETQ. CDR3: CASSLFSGEETQYF. In DNA form, the CDR3 reads TGCGCCAGCAGCTTATTTAGCGGGGAAGAGACCCAGTACTTC.

This clone was detected only once. This chain joins TRBV4-1 and TRBJ1-5, with D perhaps matching TRBD1 (6 bases). CDR3 length: 13 amino acids. Trimming cost V 6 bases and J 6 bases, with 12 bases left between them. Germline CDR1 MGHRA, CDR2 YSYEKL. The CDR3 loop is CASSFNRVQPQHF. In nucleotides, the CDR3 is TGCGCCAGCAGTTTCAACAGGGTTCAGCCCCAGCATTTT.

This clone was observed a few times. The chain uses TRBV5-1 and TRBJ2-1, with D maybe TRBD2 (7 bases). V lost 4 bases, J lost 7 bases, and 24 bases lay in between. This CDR3 is 17 amino acids long. CDR1 and CDR2 (germline): SGHRS, YFSETQ. CDR3 nucleotides: TGCGCCAGCAGCATGGGAGGGGGATCGGGAGTAATTAATGAGCAGTTCTTC. Protein product: CASSMGGGSGVINEQFF.

The J gene is TRBJ2-7, the V gene TRBV12-5; no definite D call. V was shortened by 3 bases and J by 4 bases, with 10 bases between the two germline ends. The CDR3 has 13 residues. Germline V lookup: CDR1 LGHNT, CDR2 FRNRAP. CDR3 amino acids: CASGFSNGYEQYF. The CDR3 region has the DNA TGTGCTAGTGGTTTCTCTAATGGTTACGAGCAGTACTTC.

The rearrangement links TRBV9 to TRBJ2-2, with D possibly TRBD2 on 6 matching bases. CDR1 and CDR2 from the germline V gene are SGDLS and YYNGEE. The CDR3 has 18 residues. Trimming took 3 bases from V and 1 from J, leaving 19 bases between them. The CDR3 DNA reads as TGTGCCAGCAGCGCCTCGGTGGGGGGAGGTTTGAACACCGGGGAGCTGTTTTTT. It yields the protein CASSASVGGGLNTGELFF.

This clone came up once. CDR3 residues: CASSLTRGSPLHF. CDR3 in DNA: TGTGCCAGCAGTTTAACCAGGGGTTCACCCCTCCACTTT. V is TRBV28 and J is TRBJ1-6, with D possibly matching TRBD1 (6 bases). CDR1 is MDHEN, CDR2 SYDVKM, per germline. Trimming removed 2 bases at V and 9 bases at J, with 8 bases between. CDR3 length equals 13 residues.

This rearrangement joins TRBV29-1 to TRBJ1-1; D uncertain. The CDR3 covers 13 residues. CDR1 and CDR2 from the germline V gene are SQVTM and ANQGSEA. V was clipped by 2 bases and J by 5 bases, with 12 bases between them. CDR3: CSVEPNEGTEAFF. Written as DNA, the CDR3 is TGCAGCGTTGAACCAAACGAGGGTACTGAAGCTTTCTTT.

This clone was seen only once. V gene TRBV30 combines with J gene TRBJ2-7; D call uncertain. The CDR3 extends over 12 amino acids. Trimming shortened V by 3 bases and J by 7 bases, and 13 bases separated the two germline ends. Germline V gene lookup returns CDR1 GTSNPN and CDR2 SVGIG (reference sequence). The CDR3 DNA reads TGTGCCTGGAGGTTTAAGCTGGGGGAGCAGTACTTC. It yields the protein CAWRFKLGEQYF.

The genes are TRBV9 and TRBJ2-1, with 8 bases matching TRBD2. The CDR3 is 16 residues long. V was pared by 1 base and J by 5 bases, with 8 bases of the junction left unmatched. Per the germline V gene, CDR1 is SGDLS and CDR2 is YYNGEE. CDR3 nucleotides: TGTGCCAGCAGCGTACGGGAGGGGCTTAGGGACAATGAGCAGTTCTTC. It codes for CASSVREGLRDNEQFF.

Comment on this clone: At the DNA level, this CDR3 is encoded by other sequences in the same sample as well. The chain recombines TRBV30 with TRBJ2-5; TRBD2 aligns across 8 bases. Germline V gene lookup returns CDR1 GTSNPN and CDR2 SVGIG (reference sequence). The CDR3 is 15 residues long. J was trimmed by 5 bases and V by 0 bases; bases with no gene match: 8. CDR3 bases: TGTGCCTGGAGTGTTTTAGCGGGGAACCGGGAGACCCAGTACTTC. It encodes CAWSVLAGNRETQYF.